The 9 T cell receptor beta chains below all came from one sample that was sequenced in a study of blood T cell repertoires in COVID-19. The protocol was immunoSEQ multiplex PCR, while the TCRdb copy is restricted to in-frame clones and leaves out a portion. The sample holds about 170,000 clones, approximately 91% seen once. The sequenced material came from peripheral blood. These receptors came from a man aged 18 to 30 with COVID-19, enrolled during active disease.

The CDR3 region has the DNA TGTGCCAGCAGTCCCGTGGATCTGGGAGATGAGCAGTTCTTC. Its translation is CASSPVDLGDEQFF. The genes are TRBV6-5 and TRBJ2-1; D may be TRBD2 (5 bases). Germline lookup yields CDR1 MNHEY and CDR2 SVGAGI. Trimming pared 5 bases from V and 8 bases from J, leaving 16 bases between. The CDR3 consists of 14 residues.

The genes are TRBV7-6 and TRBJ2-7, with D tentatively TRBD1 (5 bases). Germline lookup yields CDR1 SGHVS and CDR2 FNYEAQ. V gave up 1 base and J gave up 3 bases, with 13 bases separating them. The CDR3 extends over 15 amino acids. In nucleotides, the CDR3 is TGTGCCAGCAGCTTAGATCTGGACACTGACTACGAGCAGTACTTC. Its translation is CASSLDLDTDYEQYF. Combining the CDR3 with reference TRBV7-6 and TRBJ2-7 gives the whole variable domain GAGVSQSPRYKVTKRGQDVALRCDPISGHVSLYWYRQALGQGPEFLTYFNYEAQQDKSGLPNDRFSAERPEGSISTLTIQRTEQRDSAMYRCASSLDLDTDYEQYFGPGTRLTVT.

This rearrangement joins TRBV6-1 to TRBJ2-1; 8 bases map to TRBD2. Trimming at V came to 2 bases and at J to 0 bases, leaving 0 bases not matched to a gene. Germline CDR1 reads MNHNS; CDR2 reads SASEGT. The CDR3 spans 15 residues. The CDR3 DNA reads TGTGCCAGCAGTGAACTAGCGGGCTCCTACAATGAGCAGTTCTTC. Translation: CASSELAGSYNEQFF.

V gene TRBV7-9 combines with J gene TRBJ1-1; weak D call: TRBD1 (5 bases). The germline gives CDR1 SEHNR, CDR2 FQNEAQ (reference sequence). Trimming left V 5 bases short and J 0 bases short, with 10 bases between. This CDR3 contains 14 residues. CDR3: CASSAQGLNTEAFF. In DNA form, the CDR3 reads TGTGCCAGCAGCGCCCAGGGATTGAACACTGAAGCTTTCTTT.

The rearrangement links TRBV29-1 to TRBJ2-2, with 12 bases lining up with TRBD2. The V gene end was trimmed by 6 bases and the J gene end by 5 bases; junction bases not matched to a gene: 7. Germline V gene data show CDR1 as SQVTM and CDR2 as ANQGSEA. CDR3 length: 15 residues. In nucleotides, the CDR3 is TGCAGCGTCCTGACTAGCGGGAGCTTGACCGGGGAGCTGTTTTTT. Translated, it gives CSVLTSGSLTGELFF.

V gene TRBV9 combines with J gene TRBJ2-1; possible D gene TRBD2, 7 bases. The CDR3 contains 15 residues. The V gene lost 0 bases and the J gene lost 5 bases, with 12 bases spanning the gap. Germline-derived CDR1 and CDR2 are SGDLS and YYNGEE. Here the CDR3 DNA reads TGTGCCAGCAGCGTAGGGGAGGGGGTAGACAATGAGCAGTTCTTC. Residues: CASSVGEGVDNEQFF.

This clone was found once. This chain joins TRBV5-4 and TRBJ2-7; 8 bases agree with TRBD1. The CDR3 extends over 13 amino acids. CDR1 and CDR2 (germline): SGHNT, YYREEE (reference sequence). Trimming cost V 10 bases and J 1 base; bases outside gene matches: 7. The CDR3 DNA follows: TGTGCCGGAGTTCGACAGGGGTCCTACGAGCAGTACTTC. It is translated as CAGVRQGSYEQYF.

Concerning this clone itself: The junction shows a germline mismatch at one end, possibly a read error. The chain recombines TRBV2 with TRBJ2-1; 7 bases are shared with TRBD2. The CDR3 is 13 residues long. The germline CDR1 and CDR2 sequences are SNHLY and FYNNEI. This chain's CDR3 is CASGETSRNEQFF. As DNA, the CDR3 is TGTGCCAGCGGTGAGACTAGCCGGAATGAGCAGTTCTTC. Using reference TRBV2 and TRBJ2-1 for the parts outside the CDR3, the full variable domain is EPEVTQTPSHQVTQMGQEVILRCVPISNHLYFYWYRQILGQKVEFLVSFYNNEISEKSEIFDDQFSVERPDGSNFTLKIRSTKLEDSAMYFCASGETSRNEQFFGPGTRLTVL.

Here the CDR3 DNA reads TGCGCCAGCAGTCGACACAGACTAGACACTGAAGCTTTCTTT. It is translated as CASSRHRLDTEAFF. This chain joins TRBV23-1 and TRBJ1-1; unclear D gene. TRBV23-1 carries the ORF label, with uncertain function. CDR3 length: 14 residues. V shed 4 bases and J shed 3 bases, with 12 bases lying between them.